This is a list of T cell receptor beta chains from one sample in a study of control samples from healthy donors and cancer patients. Method: immunoSEQ multiplex PCR; TCRdb's copy keeps in-frame clones and lacks some. This sample has 95,000 to 130,000 clones, with roughly 93% found just once. The sequencing sample was made of blood. The receptor set was obtained from a young man in good health. The CDR3 runs from the conserved cysteine through the conserved F or W. D genes are given only for firm matches. Where a row states a size, it is once, few, many or the class of an expanded clone; other rows omit it.

-	TRBV6-5	-	TRBJ1-5	CASSYPGQPQHF	TGTGCCAGCAGTTATCCGGGTCAGCCCCAGCATTTT
-	TRBV6-4	-	TRBJ2-2	CASSLGPANTGELFF	TGTGCCAGCAGCCTCGGGCCCGCGAACACCGGGGAGCTGTTTTTT
few	TRBV6-4	-	TRBJ2-2	CASSPKGGTGELFF	TGTGCCAGCAGTCCGAAAGGGGGTACCGGGGAGCTGTTTTTT
few	TRBV30	-	TRBJ1-6	CAWTQGGNSPLHF	TGTGCCTGGACCCAGGGAGGGAATTCACCCCTCCACTTT
-	TRBV11-2	-	TRBJ1-1	CASSPARARTEAFF	TGTGCCAGCAGCCCCGCCCGGGCGAGGACTGAAGCTTTCTTT
-	TRBV28	-	TRBJ2-2	CASRYGDRPNTGELFF	TGTGCCAGCAGGTATGGTGACAGGCCGAACACCGGGGAGCTGTTTTTT
-	TRBV5-1	TRBD1	TRBJ2-7	CASSLVGQGQEQYF	TGCGCCAGCAGCTTGGTTGGACAGGGTCAAGAGCAGTACTTC
-	TRBV2	-	TRBJ1-1	CASSEDRARLNTEAFF	TGTGCCAGCAGTGAAGACAGGGCCCGTCTGAACACTGAAGCTTTCTTT
-	TRBV14	-	TRBJ1-4	CASRLGAANEKLFF	TGTGCCAGCAGGCTGGGGGCGGCTAATGAAAAACTGTTTTTT
-	TRBV5-5	-	TRBJ1-5	CASSTEALGGQPQHF	TGTGCCAGCAGCACGGAGGCCCTAGGAGGTCAGCCCCAGCATTTT
-	TRBV19	-	TRBJ2-7	CASSIGGQLSYEQYF	TGTGCCAGTAGTATTGGTGGACAGCTAAGCTACGAGCAGTACTTC
-	TRBV11-1	-	TRBJ2-6	CASSLSGANVLTF	TGTGCCAGCAGCTTATCTGGGGCCAACGTCCTGACTTTC
-	TRBV5-6	TRBD2	TRBJ2-2	CASSLRDLAGYTGELFF	TGTGCCAGCAGCTTGAGGGATCTAGCGGGGTACACCGGGGAGCTGTTTTTT
-	TRBV2	-	TRBJ2-1	CASSLQGRGEQFF	TGTGCCAGCAGTTTACAGGGTAGGGGTGAGCAGTTCTTC
-	TRBV11-2	-	TRBJ1-2	CASSEGPLANYGYTF	TGTGCCAGCAGCGAAGGGCCCTTAGCTAACTATGGCTACACCTTC
-	TRBV7-3	TRBD2	TRBJ2-5	CASSLAGDQETQYF	TGTGCCAGCAGTCTAGCGGGGGACCAAGAGACCCAGTACTTC
once	TRBV24-1	-	TRBJ1-1	CATSGGRGANTEAFF	TGTGCCACCAGTGGGGGCAGGGGTGCTAACACTGAAGCTTTCTTT
once	TRBV2	-	TRBJ2-3	CASRNPALNADTQYF	TGTGCCAGCAGAAACCCAGCCCTGAACGCAGATACGCAGTATTTT
-	TRBV6-5	-	TRBJ1-1	CASKPGLSPFTEAFF	TGTGCCAGCAAACCGGGACTCAGCCCCTTCACTGAAGCTTTCTTT
-	TRBV4-1	-	TRBJ2-3	CASSQGVSGADTQYF	TGCGCCAGCAGCCAAGGCGTCAGTGGGGCAGATACGCAGTATTTT
-	TRBV6-5	-	TRBJ2-4	CASKGPKNIQYF	TGTGCCAGCAAGGGCCCCAAAAACATTCAGTACTTC
-	TRBV21-1	-	TRBJ2-1	CASSNYTRRGQGYEQFF	TGTGCCAGCAGCAACTACACGCGCCGGGGACAGGGGTATGAGCAGTTCTTC
-	TRBV7-9	-	TRBJ1-2	CASSLRETGYYGYTF	TGTGCCAGCAGCTTACGAGAGACAGGTTACTATGGCTACACCTTC
-	TRBV27	TRBD1	TRBJ1-2	CASSHGTGNGYTF	TGTGCCAGCAGTCACGGGACAGGAAATGGCTACACTTTC
-	TRBV2	-	TRBJ2-3	CASRLGRTADTQYF	TGTGCCAGCAGACTAGGACGTACCGCAGATACGCAGTATTTT
-	TRBV5-6	-	TRBJ2-3	CASSSSTDTQYF	TGTGCCAGCAGCTCAAGCACAGATACGCAGTATTTT
-	TRBV6-5	TRBD1	TRBJ1-5	CASSPGGGQPQHF	TGTGCCAGCAGCCCAGGGGGCGGCCAGCCCCAGCATTTT
-	TRBV27	TRBD2	TRBJ2-2	CASRRLAGGHGELFF	TGTGCCAGCAGAAGACTAGCGGGGGGGCATGGGGAGCTGTTTTTT
-	TRBV23-1	-	TRBJ1-2	CASSRDKDTNYGYTF	TGCGCCAGCAGTCGGGACAAGGATACTAACTATGGCTACACCTTC
-	TRBV19	TRBD1	TRBJ1-6	CASTGGSYNSPLHF	TGTGCCAGTACAGGGGGGTCCTATAATTCACCCCTCCACTTT
-	TRBV28	-	TRBJ1-1	CASSFPGVDTEAFF	TGTGCCAGCAGTTTCCCAGGGGTGGACACTGAAGCTTTCTTT
once	TRBV2	-	TRBJ2-5	CASRAGTHQETQYF	TGTGCCAGCAGGGCCGGGACACACCAAGAGACCCAGTACTTC
-	TRBV30	-	TRBJ1-2	CAISRGGNYGYTF	TGTGCGATCTCGAGAGGGGGAAACTATGGCTACACCTTC